A single sample gave rise to the 24 T cell receptor beta chains below, sequenced in a study of cytotoxic CD8 clonotypes in ibrutinib-treated CLL. Using immunoSEQ multiplex PCR, the repertoire was profiled, and TCRdb retains in-frame clones only, with some absent. The sample contains approximately 45,000 clones, 60% to 75% of which appear only once. The sequencing used PBMCs, collected after 12 months of ibrutinib treatment. The source is a human donor with chronic lymphocytic leukemia.

The gene calls are TRBV5-1 and TRBJ1-6; possible D gene TRBD1, 6 bases. Germline CDR1 is SGHRS and CDR2 is YFSETQ. This CDR3 is built from 14 residues. The V and J ends lost 4 bases and 8 bases respectively, with 13 bases between them. The CDR3 region has the DNA TGCGCCAGCAGCAATCCAGGGGACCATTCACCCCTCCACTTT. Residues: CASSNPGDHSPLHF. Looking up the rest from reference TRBV5-1 and TRBJ1-6 gives the full variable domain: KAGVTQTPRYLIKTRGQQVTLSCSPISGHRSVSWYQQTPGQGLQFLFEYFSETQRNKGNFPGRFSGRQFSNSRSEMNVSTLELGDSALYLCASSNPGDHSPLHFGNGTRLTVT.

Worth noting for this clone: Additional DNA sequences in this sample encode the identical CDR3. CDR3 nucleotide sequence: TGCGCCAGCAGCTCTGGGGGGCAAGAGACCCAGTACTTC. Encoded protein: CASSSGGQETQYF. The V call is TRBV5-1, the J call TRBJ2-5, with D possibly being TRBD2 (6 bases). The V end lost 3 bases, the J end lost 2 bases, and 8 bases lay between the germline ends. CDR1 is SGHRS and CDR2 is YFSETQ in the germline V gene. This CDR3 has 13 residues.

J is TRBJ2-7 and V is TRBV28; 11 bases are shared with TRBD2. The V and J ends lost 6 bases and 4 bases, in that order; junction bases with no gene match: 8. Germline CDR1 and CDR2: MDHEN and SYDVKM. This CDR3 has 15 amino acids. This chain's CDR3 is CASRPQTSGTYEQYF. The DNA of the CDR3 is TGTGCCAGCAGACCCCAGACTAGCGGGACGTACGAGCAGTACTTC.

This chain links TRBV19 with TRBJ2-7; maybe TRBD1 (6 bases). The V end lost 4 bases, the J end lost 0 bases, and 16 bases lay between the germline ends. CDR1 and CDR2 from the germline V gene are LNHDA and SQIVND (reference sequence). This CDR3 is 16 amino acids long. Here the CDR3 reads CASSTTERDTSYEQYF. In DNA form, the CDR3 reads TGTGCCAGTAGTACCACTGAACGGGACACCTCCTACGAGCAGTACTTC.

This chain links TRBV29-1 with TRBJ1-1; no firm D call. The CDR3 has 14 residues. CDR1 SQVTM and CDR2 ANQGSEA come from the germline V gene. V lost 5 bases and J lost 1, with 14 bases in between. CDR3 sequence reads: CSVYHLTPNTEAFF. As DNA, the CDR3 is TGCAGCGTTTACCACTTGACCCCGAACACTGAAGCTTTCTTT. The whole variable domain, filled in from reference TRBV29-1 and TRBJ1-1, reads SAVISQKPSRDICQRGTSLTIQCQVDSQVTMMFWYRQQPGQSLTLIATANQGSEATYESGFVIDKFPISRPNLTFSTLTVSNMSPEDSSIYLCSVYHLTPNTEAFFGQGTRLTVV.

There are a few counts of this clone. The V and J genes are TRBV18 and TRBJ2-3, with D maybe TRBD1 (6 bases). The CDR3 runs to 15 residues. Per germline, CDR1 KGHSH and CDR2 LQKENI. V was clipped by 3 bases and J by 2 bases, with 12 bases between them. This CDR3 reads CASSPVSGDTDTQYF. Written as DNA, the CDR3 is TGTGCCAGCTCACCGGTGTCAGGGGACACAGATACGCAGTATTTT.

The J gene is TRBJ1-2, the V gene TRBV2; the D is unclear. Germline V gene lookup returns CDR1 SNHLY and CDR2 FYNNEI. The CDR3 has 14 amino acids. Trimming pared 6 bases from V and 4 bases from J, leaving 15 bases between. CDR3 loop: CASSYAGRAYGYTF. CDR3 in DNA: TGTGCCAGCAGCTACGCCGGGAGAGCCTATGGCTACACCTTC.

This rearrangement joins TRBV7-3 to TRBJ2-1; D unclear. Deletions cut 5 bases from V and 8 bases from J, with 10 bases between. The CDR3 loop spans 12 amino acids. CDR1 and CDR2 (germline): SGHTA, FQGTGA. For the CDR3, the DNA is TGTGCCAGCAGCATCATTCCCTATGAGCAGTTCTTC. It specifies CASSIIPYEQFF.

The chain carries TRBV7-9 and TRBJ1-3, with 8 bases identical to TRBD1. Germline V gives CDR1 SEHNR, CDR2 FQNEAQ (reference sequence). V lost 3 bases and J lost 7; bases outside the gene matches: 5. This CDR3 spans 14 amino acids. CDR3 region: CASSLTGARNTIYF. DNA for the CDR3: TGTGCCAGCAGCTTGACAGGGGCGCGGAACACCATATATTTT. The full variable domain, with the rest looked up from reference TRBV7-9 and TRBJ1-3, is DTGVSQNPRHKITKRGQNVTFRCDPISEHNRLYWYRQTLGQGPEFLTYFQNEAQLEKSRLLSDRFSAERPKGSFSTLEIQRTEQGDSAMYLCASSLTGARNTIYFGEGSWLTVV.

This chain links TRBV10-3 with TRBJ2-1, with TRBD1 matching over 8 bases. V shed 5 bases, J shed 9 bases, and the junction held 9 bases outside the gene matches. The CDR3 is made up of 14 amino acids. From germline, CDR1 is ENHRY and CDR2 SYGVKD. The CDR3 DNA is TGTGCCATCAGTCCGGGACAGGAGCGTCCTGAGCAGTTCTTC. It encodes CAISPGQERPEQFF.

V is TRBV28 and J is TRBJ1-1; D is undetermined. Germline V gene lookup returns CDR1 MDHEN and CDR2 SYDVKM. The CDR3 has 12 amino acids. The germline V and J ends were trimmed by 3 bases and 6 bases, with 8 bases remaining between them. CDR3 sequence: CASSFPLAEAFF. DNA for the CDR3: TGTGCCAGCAGTTTCCCCCTGGCTGAAGCTTTCTTT.

CDR3 loop: CASSISVSSYNEQFF. In nucleotides, the CDR3 is TGTGCCAGTAGTATCTCGGTGAGCTCCTACAATGAGCAGTTCTTC. The V call is TRBV19, the J call TRBJ2-1; unclear D gene. The CDR3 is 15 amino acids. Per germline, CDR1 LNHDA and CDR2 SQIVND (reference sequence). Trimming took off 3 bases at V and 0 bases at J, with 9 bases between the two ends.

The chain couples TRBV7-3 to TRBJ2-7, with TRBD1 identical over 8 bases. V lost 2 bases to trimming and J lost 6 bases; unmatched junction nucleotides: 6. This CDR3 comprises 14 residues. Germline CDR1 and CDR2: SGHTA and FQGTGA. The CDR3 DNA sequence: TGTGCCAGCAGCTTATCAGGACAGGGCGGCGAGCAGTACTTC. Translation gives CASSLSGQGGEQYF.

The gene calls are TRBV19 and TRBJ2-7; the match to TRBD1 covers 8 bases. This CDR3 has 18 residues. Unmatched junction bases numbered 15, after V lost 4 bases and J lost 1 base. Germline values: CDR1 LNHDA, CDR2 SQIVND (reference sequence). The CDR3 protein is CASSTHRRQGPPSYEQYF. The CDR3 coding sequence is TGTGCCAGTAGTACACACCGTAGACAGGGGCCCCCTTCCTACGAGCAGTACTTC.

CDR3 in DNA: TGTGCCAGCAGCTTAGGGCAGAACACTGAAGCTTTCTTT. It codes for CASSLGQNTEAFF. This chain connects TRBV7-8 to TRBJ1-1; D unclear. V dropped 1 base and J dropped 1 base, with 4 bases sitting between them. The CDR3 loop spans 13 amino acids. The germline V gene has CDR1 SGHVS and CDR2 FQNEAQ.

DNA of the CDR3: TGTGCCAGCAGAAGGGAGGGTCTTGGCTATGGCTACACCTTC. Its protein product is CASRREGLGYGYTF. This chain connects TRBV27 to TRBJ1-2; D remains unclear. Trimming stripped 6 bases from V and 4 bases from J, with 15 bases between. From germline, CDR1 is MNHEY and CDR2 SMNVEV (reference sequence). CDR3 length: 14 residues.

The chain combines TRBV27 with TRBJ1-4; D might be TRBD1 (6 bases). Germline V CDR1 and CDR2: MNHEY, SMNVEV (reference sequence). The CDR3 runs to 15 residues. V was pared by 0 bases and J by 7 bases, with 12 bases between. The CDR3 loop is CASSLSRGAGEKLFF. CDR3 bases: TGTGCCAGCAGTTTATCGCGGGGGGCGGGTGAAAAACTGTTTTTT.

The chain links TRBV6-6 to TRBJ1-2; tentative D call: TRBD1 (6 bases). V lost 0 bases and J 5 bases, leaving 13 bases between the germline ends. Germline loops: CDR1 MNHNY, CDR2 SVGAGI (reference sequence). The CDR3 runs to 15 residues. The CDR3 reads CASSYSAGGYYGYTF. The DNA of the CDR3 is TGTGCCAGCAGTTACTCGGCCGGGGGCTATTATGGCTACACCTTC.

This chain connects TRBV7-2 to TRBJ2-7; 8 positions agree with TRBD2. Per germline, CDR1 SGHTA and CDR2 FQGNSA. V was pared by 3 bases and J by 3 bases, with 1 base of the junction left unmatched. The CDR3 runs 13 residues. CDR3 sequence (DNA): TGTGCCAGCAGCTTGCGGGGGGTCTACGAGCAGTACTTC. This gives the protein CASSLRGVYEQYF.

This clone has a handful of counts. The rearrangement uses TRBV7-3 and TRBJ2-2; 11 bases align to TRBD2. CDR3 length: 15 residues. V gave up 5 bases and J gave up 3 bases; unmatched junction bases: 2. Germline V lookup: CDR1 SGHTA, CDR2 FQGTGA. CDR3 region: CASSPSGGYTGELFF. The CDR3 DNA reads as TGTGCCAGCAGCCCTAGCGGGGGGTACACCGGGGAGCTGTTTTTT.

The gene calls are TRBV11-2 and TRBJ2-1; TRBD1 agrees at 11 bases. This CDR3 comprises 15 residues. The V segment lost 5 bases and the J segment 6 bases; nucleotides outside the gene matches: 6. Germline loops: CDR1 SGHAT, CDR2 FQNNGV. The CDR3: CASSPWGTGGNEQFF. The CDR3 bases are TGTGCCAGCAGCCCGTGGGGGACAGGGGGCAATGAGCAGTTCTTC.

V usage is TRBV5-4 and J usage is TRBJ1-1; TRBD1 is a possible D gene (6 bases). Germline CDR1 reads SGHNT; CDR2 reads YYREEE (reference sequence). The CDR3 is 16 residues long. The germline V and J ends were trimmed by 4 bases and 5 bases, with 21 bases remaining between them. CDR3 coding DNA: TGTGCCAGCAGCCAAGGGAAACAAAGGGGGGGGACTGAAGCTTTCTTT. Translated, it gives CASSQGKQRGGTEAFF.

V is TRBV10-3 and J is TRBJ1-6, with 11 bases aligning to TRBD1. Trimming took 10 bases from V and 10 from J; bases not matched to a gene: 18. CDR1 is ENHRY and CDR2 is SYGVKD in the germline V gene. This CDR3 region has 17 residues. This chain's CDR3 is CATLAGNTGTGGSPLHF. In nucleotides, the CDR3 is TGTGCCACACTAGCGGGGAACACCGGGACAGGGGGATCACCCCTCCACTTT.

This clone was observed a single time. This chain connects TRBV29-1 to TRBJ2-5, with a weak D call TRBD1 (8 bases). CDR1 is SQVTM, CDR2 ANQGSEA, per germline. V was clipped by 5 bases and J by 5 bases, with 15 bases between them. CDR3 length: 13 residues. DNA of the CDR3: TGCAGCGTTTCCGACAGGGGAGGGGAGACCCAGTACTTC. Protein sequence: CSVSDRGGETQYF. The full variable domain, in which reference TRBV29-1 and TRBJ2-5 provide the parts outside the CDR3, is SAVISQKPSRDICQRGTSLTIQCQVDSQVTMMFWYRQQPGQSLTLIATANQGSEATYESGFVIDKFPISRPNLTFSTLTVSNMSPEDSSIYLCSVSDRGGETQYFGPGTRLLVL.